These 16 T cell receptor beta chains were sequenced from one sample in a study of PD-1 blockade in classical Hodgkin lymphoma. Each patient relapsed following autologous stem cell transplantation, and prior brentuximab vedotin exposure differed. Sequencing used immunoSEQ multiplex PCR; TCRdb keeps in-frame clones, though not all of them. The sample shows 15,000 to 17,000 clones, over 70% of them seen only once. Sequenced here: peripheral blood mononuclear cells (PBMCs), sampled before the second cycle of nivolumab. These receptors were taken from a human donor with classical Hodgkin lymphoma.

V usage is TRBV6-5 and J usage is TRBJ2-1, with D perhaps given as TRBD1 or TRBD2 (6 bases each). Deletions cut 2 bases from V and 3 bases from J, with 11 bases between. Germline V gene sequence: CDR1 MNHEY, CDR2 SVGAGI. This CDR3 is built from 15 residues. This CDR3 reads CASSYRGPLYNEQFF. CDR3 sequence (DNA): TGTGCCAGCAGTTACCGGGGGCCACTCTACAATGAGCAGTTCTTC.

This rearrangement joins TRBV5-1 to TRBJ2-4; D is unresolved. Germline-derived CDR1 and CDR2 are SGHRS and YFSETQ. This CDR3 has 13 residues. Trimming left V 1 base short and J 5 bases short, with 7 bases between. For the CDR3, the DNA is TGCGCCAGCAGCTTGCGACCTCAAAACATTCAGTACTTC. It codes for CASSLRPQNIQYF.

The chain couples TRBV28 to TRBJ2-2; 7 positions match TRBD1. V lost 10 bases, J lost 5 bases, and 7 bases stayed unmatched. From germline, CDR1 is MDHEN and CDR2 SYDVKM. The CDR3 is 13 amino acids. This CDR3 is CATIQGDTGELFF. CDR3 nucleotide sequence: TGTGCCACCATCCAGGGGGATACCGGGGAGCTGTTTTTT.

This chain links TRBV11-2 with TRBJ1-4; D call uncertain. CDR1 is SGHAT and CDR2 is FQNNGV in the germline V gene. Trimming removed 0 bases from V and 8 bases from J, with 16 bases in between. This CDR3 comprises 16 residues. The CDR3 DNA reads TGTGCCAGCAGCTTAGATGGACCAGGTCGGTTGGAAAAACTGTTTTTT. It codes for CASSLDGPGRLEKLFF.

This chain connects TRBV5-1 to TRBJ2-3; tentatively, D is TRBD1 or TRBD2 (5 bases each). Germline-derived CDR1 and CDR2 are SGHRS and YFSETQ. The CDR3 length is 16 residues. The germline V and J ends were trimmed by 0 bases and 3 bases, with 14 bases remaining between them. CDR3 in amino acids: CASSLDGTARTDTQYF. For the CDR3, the DNA is TGCGCCAGCAGCTTGGATGGGACGGCCAGAACAGATACGCAGTATTTT.

V gene TRBV12-1 combines with J gene TRBJ2-3; the D call of TRBD2 is as the table states it, not checked on the DNA. TRBV12-1 is designated a pseudogene. CDR3 length: 19 residues. Here the CDR3 reads CASSFGWVDGTSLPDTQYF. DNA of the CDR3: TGTGCCAGCAGCTTTGGTTGGGTAGACGGGACTAGCCTCCCAGATACGCAGTATTTT.

The CDR3 DNA sequence: TGTGCCAGCAGTTTAAGGCGGGAAAGCACAGATACGCAGTATTTT. Protein product: CASSLRRESTDTQYF. This rearrangement joins TRBV27 to TRBJ2-3; D is perhaps TRBD2 (6 bases). This CDR3 is built from 15 residues. The V end was cut by 2 bases, the J end by 0 bases, with 9 bases between. Germline loops: CDR1 MNHEY, CDR2 SMNVEV (reference sequence).

V is TRBV6-1 and J is TRBJ1-3, with 7 bases lining up with TRBD1. Per germline, CDR1 MNHNS and CDR2 SASEGT. There are 14 residues in the CDR3. V shed 5 bases, J shed 4 bases, and the junction held 5 bases outside the gene matches. The chain's CDR3 is CASSRRDSGNTIYF. As DNA, the CDR3 is TGTGCCAGCAGTCGACGGGACAGCGGAAACACCATATATTTT.

The chain recombines TRBV29-1 with TRBJ2-1; D is perhaps TRBD1 or TRBD2 (5 bases each). The CDR3 contains 14 residues. Germline CDR1 SQVTM, CDR2 ANQGSEA. V was clipped by 6 bases and J by 3 bases, with 15 bases between them. The CDR3 is CSVVGARGYNEQFF. As DNA, the CDR3 is TGCAGCGTCGTCGGGGCAAGGGGCTACAATGAGCAGTTCTTC.

The rearrangement links TRBV6-4 to TRBJ2-3, with D possibly TRBD2 on 6 matching bases. Germline loops: CDR1 MRHNA, CDR2 SNTAGT. The CDR3 has 16 residues. Between the trimmed V and J ends, which lost 0 bases and 2 bases, there was a span of 12 bases. The CDR3 protein is CASSDSTGGDTDTQYF. The CDR3 nucleotides are TGTGCCAGCAGTGACTCTACCGGGGGTGACACAGATACGCAGTATTTT.

The J gene is TRBJ2-7, the V gene TRBV9; D not certain. Between the trimmed V and J ends, which lost 1 base and 0 bases, there was a span of 11 bases. The V gene's germline CDR1 is SGDLS and CDR2 YYNGEE. The CDR3 has 15 residues. This CDR3 is CASSVLFDPSYEQYF. The CDR3 DNA follows: TGTGCCAGCAGCGTATTGTTCGACCCCTCCTACGAGCAGTACTTC.

The rearrangement joins TRBV11-2 to TRBJ2-1, with D unclear. Trimming removed 3 bases from V and 8 bases from J, with 8 bases in between. The CDR3 has 12 residues. The germline V gene has CDR1 SGHAT and CDR2 FQNNGV. Written as DNA, the CDR3 is TGTGCCAGCAGCTTTAACCCCGATGAGCAGTTCTTC. This translates into CASSFNPDEQFF.

J is TRBJ2-7 and V is TRBV30, with 16 bases matching TRBD2. The junction had 5 bases not matched to a gene; V was cut back by 2 bases and J by 7 bases. The CDR3 is 15 residues long. The germline CDR1 and CDR2 sequences are GTSNPN and SVGIG (reference sequence). CDR3 protein: CAWSRMGLAGGEQYF. CDR3 nucleotide sequence: TGTGCCTGGAGTCGTATGGGACTAGCGGGAGGGGAGCAGTACTTC.

This sequence joins TRBV30 and TRBJ1-2; D gene uncertain. CDR3 size: 12 residues. V lost 3 bases and J lost 2, with 7 bases in between. Per the germline V gene, CDR1 is GTSNPN and CDR2 is SVGIG (reference sequence). Here the CDR3 DNA reads TGTGCCTGGAGGCTTTCGAACTATGGCTACACCTTC. Its translation is CAWRLSNYGYTF.

The chain is built from TRBV30 and TRBJ2-5; D remains ambiguous. From germline, CDR1 is GTSNPN and CDR2 SVGIG (reference sequence). The CDR3 consists of 13 residues. Deletions cut 0 bases from V and 5 bases from J, with 10 bases between. The DNA of the CDR3 is TGTGCCTGGAGTGTAAAAGCCCCTGAGACCCAGTACTTC. Residues: CAWSVKAPETQYF.

The chain combines TRBV4-1 with TRBJ1-1; D is undetermined. V was pared by 0 bases and J by 5 bases, with 13 bases between. Germline assignment: CDR1 MGHRA and CDR2 YSYEKL. CDR3 length: 15 residues. CDR3 in DNA: TGCGCCAGCAGCCAAGATAAGGCTCGGAAGACTGAAGCTTTCTTT. It yields the protein CASSQDKARKTEAFF.